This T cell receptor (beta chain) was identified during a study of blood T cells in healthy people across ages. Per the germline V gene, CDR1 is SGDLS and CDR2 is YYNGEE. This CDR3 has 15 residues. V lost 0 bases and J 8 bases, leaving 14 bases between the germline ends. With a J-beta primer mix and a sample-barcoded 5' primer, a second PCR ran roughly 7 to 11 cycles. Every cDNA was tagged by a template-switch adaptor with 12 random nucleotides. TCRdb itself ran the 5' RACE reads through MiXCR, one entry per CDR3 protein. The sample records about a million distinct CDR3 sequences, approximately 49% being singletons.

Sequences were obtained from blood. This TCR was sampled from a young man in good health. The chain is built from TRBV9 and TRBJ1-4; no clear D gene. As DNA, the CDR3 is TGTGCCAGCAGCGTAGGGGAAGGGTATCGGGAAAAACTGTTTTTT. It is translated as CASSVGEGYREKLFF.